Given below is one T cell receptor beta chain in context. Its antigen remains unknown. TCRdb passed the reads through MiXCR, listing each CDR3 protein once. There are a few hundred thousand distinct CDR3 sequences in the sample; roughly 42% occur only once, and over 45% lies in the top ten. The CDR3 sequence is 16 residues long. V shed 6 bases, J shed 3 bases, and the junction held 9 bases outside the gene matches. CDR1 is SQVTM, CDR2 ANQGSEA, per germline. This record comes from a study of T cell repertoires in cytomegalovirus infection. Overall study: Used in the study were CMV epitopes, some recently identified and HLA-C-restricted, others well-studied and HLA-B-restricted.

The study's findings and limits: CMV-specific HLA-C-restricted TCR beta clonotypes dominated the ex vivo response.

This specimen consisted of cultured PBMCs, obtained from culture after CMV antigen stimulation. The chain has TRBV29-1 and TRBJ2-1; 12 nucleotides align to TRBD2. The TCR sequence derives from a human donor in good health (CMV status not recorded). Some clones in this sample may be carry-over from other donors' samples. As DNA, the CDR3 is TGCAGCGTGGGCGGACTAGCGGGAATGGGCTACAATGAGCAGTTCTTC. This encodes CSVGGLAGMGYNEQFF.